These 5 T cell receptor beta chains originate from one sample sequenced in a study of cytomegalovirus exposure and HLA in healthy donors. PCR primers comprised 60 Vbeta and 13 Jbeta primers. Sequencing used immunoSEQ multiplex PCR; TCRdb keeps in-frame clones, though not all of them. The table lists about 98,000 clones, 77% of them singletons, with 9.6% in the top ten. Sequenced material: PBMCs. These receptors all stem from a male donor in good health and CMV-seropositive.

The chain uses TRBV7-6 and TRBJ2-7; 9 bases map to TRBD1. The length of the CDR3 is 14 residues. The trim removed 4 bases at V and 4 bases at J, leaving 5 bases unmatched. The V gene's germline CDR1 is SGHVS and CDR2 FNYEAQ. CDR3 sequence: CASSSGDREYEQYF. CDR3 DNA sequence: TGTGCCAGCAGCTCTGGGGACAGGGAGTACGAGCAGTACTTC.

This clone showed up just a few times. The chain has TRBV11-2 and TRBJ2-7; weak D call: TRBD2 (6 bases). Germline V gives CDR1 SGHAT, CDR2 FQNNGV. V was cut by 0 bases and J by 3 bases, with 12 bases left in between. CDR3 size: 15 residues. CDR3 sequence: CASSLDTGLRYEQYF. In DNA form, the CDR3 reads TGTGCCAGCAGCTTAGACACGGGACTCCGCTACGAGCAGTACTTC.

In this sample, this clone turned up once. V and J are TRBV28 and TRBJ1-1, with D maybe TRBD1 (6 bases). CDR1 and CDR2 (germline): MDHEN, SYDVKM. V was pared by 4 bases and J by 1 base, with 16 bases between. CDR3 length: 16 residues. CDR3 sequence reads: CASSSPGGPGNTEAFF. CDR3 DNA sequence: TGTGCCAGCAGTTCCCCGGGGGGCCCAGGGAACACTGAAGCTTTCTTT. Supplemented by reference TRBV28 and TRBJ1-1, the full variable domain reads DVKVTQSSRYLVKRTGEKVFLECVQDMDHENMFWYRQDPGLGLRLIYFSYDVKMKEKGDIPEGYSVSREKKERFSLILESASTNQTSMYLCASSSPGGPGNTEAFFGQGTRLTVV.

The CDR3 DNA reads TGTGCCACCGAGACTAGCAACTACGAGCAGTACTTC. Its protein product is CATETSNYEQYF. This chain joins TRBV28 and TRBJ2-7, with TRBD2 matching over 7 bases. The CDR3 spans 12 residues. V lost 10 bases, J lost 3 bases, and 6 bases stayed unmatched. Germline CDR1 MDHEN, CDR2 SYDVKM.

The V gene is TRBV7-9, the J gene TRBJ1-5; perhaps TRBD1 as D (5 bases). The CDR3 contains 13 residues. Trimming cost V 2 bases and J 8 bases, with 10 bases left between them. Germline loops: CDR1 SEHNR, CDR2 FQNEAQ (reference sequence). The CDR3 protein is CASSLSGREPQHF. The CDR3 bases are TGTGCCAGCAGCTTATCAGGGAGGGAGCCCCAGCATTTT.